This TCR beta chain was obtained from a study of cytomegalovirus exposure and HLA in healthy donors (dated by TCRdb to the late 2010s). For the wider study: According to an earlier analysis of several hundred of the donors, 150 million to 200 million T cells yielded 117 million unique TCR beta sequences and approximately 300 Gb of sequence data. Genome-wide SNP genotypes for about three fifths of the 666 donors were used in a later genetic analysis, which treated that subset as a discovery cohort. Along with the approximately 700-subject first cohort, a separate validation cohort of around 120 different subjects was used. An earlier analysis of nearly 600 of the donors applied high-throughput TCR beta sequencing to assess whether each TCR beta V gene segment acted as functional or pseudogenic. Donor age, sex, ethnicity and CMV serostatus were compiled alongside the repertoire data. A later analysis re-examined previously published TCR beta repertoires from 610 or so donors and added high-resolution HLA genotyping to investigate patterns of TCR occurrence. Because of strong linkage in the cohort, five DR-DQ haplotypes were treated as single units for association and clustering. HLA typing included class I and class II loci at four-digit resolution. Of the roughly 400 genotyped donors, more than 75% were placed in the genetic ancestry cluster associated with self-reported Caucasian donors. The number of donors typed differed by locus, with roughly 620-630 for A, B, C, DRB1 and DQB1, roughly 520 for DQA1, over 600 for DPA1, and approximately 470 for DPB1. Using immunosequencing, the study profiled T cell repertoires from about 620 subjects and related those repertoires to cytomegalovirus serostatus. Every discovery cohort repertoire had been produced on one sequencing platform. Rather than drawing on any new phenotypic data, the later analysis identified candidate immune exposures from TCR beta sequences and the way those sequences occurred across donors. To predict cytomegalovirus infection status, the study combined high-throughput TCR immunosequencing, statistical association of individual TCRs with disease status, and machine learning. On average, 235,054 unique TCR beta nucleotide sequences were sequenced per donor among more than 350 genotyped donors of the cohort, with roughly 18% of those sequences being non-productive. The aim of the study was to test whether cataloging public T cell receptors could identify signatures of past pathogen exposure. An early release that covered about 600 HLA-typed donors contained around 300 gigabases of sequencing data and around 85 million unique TCR sequences.

The cohort consisted of hundreds of healthy bone marrow donors. At the time of sampling, all cohort members were nominally healthy, though unrecorded immune exposures were likely present. The donor tested CMV seropositive and was one of the 289 seropositive cohort members. A peripheral blood sample was provided by each donor, and peripheral blood mononuclear cells were used for TCR beta sequencing. The Qiagen DNeasy Blood Extraction Kit was used to extract genomic DNA from the blood cell samples. Trimming costs V 4 bases and J 2 bases, and their ends lie 9 bases apart. According to the germline V gene (reference sequence), CDR1 reads LNHDA and CDR2 reads SQIVND. Counted from cysteine to phenylalanine, this CDR3 has 13 amino acids. Kept here is only the CDR3 DNA, which spans 39 bases and is read in frame from base 1. The receptor library was made with the immunoSEQ multiplex PCR assay. For the multiplex PCR, a mixture combining 60 forward primers for TCR Vbeta segments and 13 reverse primers for TCR Jbeta segments was used. The CDR3 region of rearranged TCR beta genes was amplified from genomic DNA by a multiplex PCR assay. The amplified TCR beta libraries were sequenced on the Illumina HiSeq System as 87-base-pair reads. The paper's processing steps were these. In a later analysis, tens of millions of unique TCR beta chains were counted across the 500 to 700 repertoires, and around 11 million of these chains were shared by at least two donors. Raw reads were error-corrected and collapsed into unique sequences by a nearest-neighbor algorithm in which closely related sequences were merged to remove PCR and sequencing errors. CDR3 sequences were aligned to IMGT reference sequences to assign V, D and J gene segments. For a sequence to be retained, a match of at least six nucleotides was required to both a V gene segment and a J gene segment. A rearrangement counted as productive if the CDR3 had no stop codons and remained in frame with V and J, and every other rearrangement counted as non-productive. Following IMGT convention, CDR3 was defined as the stretch from the second conserved V-encoded cysteine to the conserved J-encoded phenylalanine. In an earlier analysis of around 570 of the donors, sequences lacking an unambiguous match to a single V gene segment were excluded. An earlier analysis of several hundred of the donors called V segments functional above 56.7% productive rearrangements and segregating when the between-donor standard deviation exceeded 5%. A statistical classification framework was built for diagnosing cytomegalovirus status from the catalog of TCR beta chain sequences. V and J gene assignment, in a later analysis, came from comparing TCR nucleotide sequences with IMGT/GENE-DB human TR gene sequences. In a later analysis, CDR3 sequences and most-parsimonious VDJ recombination scenarios were assigned using the TCRdist pipeline. In a later analysis, each TCR beta chain was defined by its CDR3 amino acid sequence together with its V-gene family, and reads without a unique V-gene family were excluded. A later analysis removed 592 highly shared, low-generation-probability nucleotide sequences to deal with suspected cross-contamination and a sequencing artifact. In a later analysis, a clonal expansion index for each public chain was calculated from normalized within-repertoire ranks of inferred template counts. Generation probabilities in a later analysis came from a VDJ recombination model fitted to out-of-frame rearrangements, and those results were checked against IGoR. In a later analysis, hypergeometric tests were used to score TCR-TCR, TCR-HLA and TCR-CMV co-occurrence, with a repertoire-size bias correction applied to TCR pairs. To estimate false discovery rates, a later analysis permuted the HLA or CMV assignments 20 times. In a later analysis, co-occurring TCRs were grouped with DBSCAN, and TCRdist sequence similarity was added when clustering was performed within HLA-allele-positive subsets. Co-occurrence clustering excluded repertoires with fewer than 30,000 or more than 120,000 public chains, plus five with anomalous nucleotide sharing. The source is immuneACCESS, and TCRdb retained only in-frame sequences with V and J called. Part of the clones is not carried over; for the studies checked, unresolved V genes explain less than half of this, and the remainder is unexplained. The V and J calls and clone size come from that table; D and trimming were worked out from the DNA. This sample has roughly 150,000 clones in its table, and 60% to 85% of those were observed once. The biggest ten clones account for 13% of the sample.

A single count supports this clone. It lacks a known antigen. Base qualities are missing; no much larger clone stands one base away. General findings and caveats noted by the study authors: The authors suggested that the approach could potentially be extended to other disease states and immunological phenotypes. When HLA alleles, especially DR and DQ, strongly co-occurred, TCR associations were difficult to assign to individual alleles. In a later analysis, HLA-associated TCR beta chains showed more clonal expansion and lower generation probabilities than non-associated chains that were equally common. Most CMV-associated TCR beta chains appeared to be HLA-restricted in a later analysis, and the HLA associations seemed to be driven largely by CMV exposure. Sequencing depth was assumed to be roughly uniform across donors in the presence/absence analyses, though that assumption may not hold. A further reported finding was that TCR beta sequences accurately predicted the HLA-A and HLA-B alleles for most subjects in the first cohort. A later analysis reported that several top co-occurrence clusters appeared linked to parvovirus B19, influenza, CMV and Epstein-Barr virus. Because the 87-base-pair reads could not distinguish some IMGT-functional V segments, including TRBV6-2 and TRBV6-3, those segments were excluded. A few of the identified cytomegalovirus-associated TCR beta chains were confirmed in vitro to be specific for cytomegalovirus antigens. Across donors, most TCR sequences were observed very rarely, whereas some public TCRs were present in many individuals. In an earlier analysis of more than 450 of the donors, most TCR beta V segments were observed in productive rearrangements about 87% or about 30% of the time, broadly matching IMGT annotations. The study gave a list of some 150 TCR beta chains associated with cytomegalovirus. In a later analysis, the rate of TCR association differed among HLA loci, with DRB1 alleles having the most associated TCRs and HLA-C alleles having the fewest. In this cohort, only TCR beta chains were sequenced, and detectable features were limited by the absence of alpha or paired-chain data. Because HLA typing was unavailable for some donors at each locus, only the typed subset was used in association tests. Linkage disequilibrium might explain the correlated functional status among segregating V segments, but an unknown experimental factor could not be ruled out. Immune exposure information for the cohort was limited to CMV serostatus. A later genetic analysis associated a missense DCLRE1C variant with V-gene and J-gene trimming of TCR beta chains, and an independent cohort replicated the association. A cluster of highly shared sequence variants was judged likely to be a technical artifact of the sequencing pipeline. The classifier was reported to diagnose cytomegalovirus status with high specificity and sensitivity in both the original cohort and the validation cohort. The earlier analysis of almost 600 of the donors excluded fewer than 20 rarely observed V segments, including chromosome 9 orphons, because counts were too low. At a false discovery rate of 0.05, a later analysis linked 16,951 TCR beta sequences to specific HLA alleles. According to a later genetic analysis, donors in an Asian-associated ancestry cluster had fewer N-insertions in productive TCRs than the approximately 690-donor mean.

The receptor comes from a man in his forties or fifties in good health and CMV-seropositive. The chain was built from TRBV19 and TRBJ2-7; a weak D assignment points to TRBD1 (5 bases agree). Sample: PBMCs. The nucleotide sequence reads TGTGCCAGTAGTAAGCCAGGGCCCTACGAGCAGTACTTC. This encodes CASSKPGPYEQYF.